This TCR beta chain was sequenced in a study of OX40 agonist ivuxolimab in advanced cancers. Background on the study: Patients with prior anti-PD-1, anti-PD-L1 or anti-CTLA-4 therapy were eligible; 40% had some. Three patients, one with hepatocellular carcinoma and two with cutaneous melanoma, responded partially. Regarding the study as a whole: Several nonresponders also turned out to have low normalized T-cell clonal expansion. Fewer expanded clones were found on average in CD4+ than in CD8+ T cells.

The CDR3 loop spans 14 amino acids. After removal of 6 bases from V and 6 bases from J, the junction contained 7 bases not matched to a gene. Germline V lookup: CDR1 SNHLY, CDR2 FYNNEI. Sequencing used immunoSEQ multiplex PCR; TCRdb keeps in-frame clones, though not all of them. The table records more than 70,000 clones, 80% to 90% of them present only once. A note on this clone: The target antigen is unknown.

The input for sequencing was CD4+ or CD8+ T cells sorted from blood, taken in a trial of the OX40 agonist ivuxolimab. The sequence was obtained from an adult with an advanced solid tumor such as melanoma, head and neck, liver or kidney cancer. The V call is TRBV2, the J call TRBJ1-2, with 10 bases that match TRBD1. In DNA, the CDR3 is TGTGCCAGCAGCGTGACAGGGGGCGTGGATGGCTACACCTTC. Amino acid sequence: CASSVTGGVDGYTF.